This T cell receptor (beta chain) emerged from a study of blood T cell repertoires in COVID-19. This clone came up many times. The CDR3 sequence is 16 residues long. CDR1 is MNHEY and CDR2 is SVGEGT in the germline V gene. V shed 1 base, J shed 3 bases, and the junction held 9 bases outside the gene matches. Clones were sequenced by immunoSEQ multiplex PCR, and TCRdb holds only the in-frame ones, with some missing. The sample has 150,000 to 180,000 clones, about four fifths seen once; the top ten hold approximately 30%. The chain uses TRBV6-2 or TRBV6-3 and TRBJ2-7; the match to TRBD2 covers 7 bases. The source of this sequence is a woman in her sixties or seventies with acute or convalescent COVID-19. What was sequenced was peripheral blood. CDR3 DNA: TGTGCCAGCAGTTACTTGATCCTTGGACTAGACTACGAGCAGTACTTC. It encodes CASSYLILGLDYEQYF.